This T cell receptor beta chain appears in the sequencing data of a study of T cells in Graves' hyperthyroidism and ophthalmopathy. Study details: Pretreatment peripheral blood was obtained at initial diagnosis.

Germline V gives CDR1 MNHNS, CDR2 SASEGT. CDR3 length: 14 amino acids. Trimming shortened V by 7 bases and J by 8 bases, and 20 bases separated the two germline ends. From RNA transcripts, TCR beta CDR3 regions were amplified. TCR CDR3 regions were first amplified by RT-PCR with HTBI primers. MiXCR, run by TCRdb on the multiplex PCR reads, gives a single entry per CDR3 protein. The data show approximately 600,000 distinct CDR3 sequences, around 21% seen once. Study-level points and caveats: Most expanded thyroid clonotypes above 0.001 also appeared in blood.

As concerns this clonotype: What it binds is unknown.

This receptor was identified in a young man with Graves' ophthalmopathy. Sequences were obtained from blood. This chain joins TRBV6-1 and TRBJ1-2; D gene uncertain. CDR3 loop: CASTPPGQIGGYTF. The CDR3 coding sequence is TGTGCCAGCACCCCACCGGGCCAAATCGGGGGCTACACCTTC.